Below, one T cell receptor (beta chain) is given with its context. Its antigen remains unknown. This sample was taken from a study of cytomegalovirus exposure and HLA in healthy donors. About the study: A later analysis reported the 120 or so validation repertoires used the same platform as the roughly 670 first-cohort repertoires.

Germline CDR1 reads SEHNR; CDR2 reads FQNEAQ (reference sequence). CDR3 length equals 15 residues. With V trimmed by 5 bases and J by 3 bases, 10 bases remained unmatched. The donors were in the roughly 130-subject validation cohort, distinct from the roughly 670-subject first cohort. Overall study results and limits: Rare TCR sequences predominated, though certain public TCRs were found in many donors.

Sequencing was performed with immunoSEQ multiplex PCR; in TCRdb, only in-frame clones are kept and a portion is missing. The sample lists fewer than 200,000 clones; about 80% were seen once. The rearrangement joins TRBV7-9 to TRBJ2-7; TRBD1 matches at 7 bases. The sample taken for sequencing was PBMCs. The clonotype comes from a woman aged 18-29 years in good health and CMV-seropositive. The CDR3 is CASSPTTGTIYEQYF. The CDR3, as DNA: TGTGCCAGCAGCCCAACGACAGGGACGATCTACGAGCAGTACTTC.